Following are 4 T cell receptor beta chains from one sample sequenced in a study of T cell responses to AZD1222 COVID-19 vaccine. Libraries were prepared by immunoSEQ multiplex PCR; TCRdb keeps only in-frame clonotypes and omits some of them. Altogether some 96,000 clones are present, 88% being singletons, with the ten largest covering about 1.8%. Source: peripheral blood, taken on day 0 of AZD1222 vaccination. These receptors were obtained from an adult in good health.

This clone was observed a handful of times. This chain joins TRBV9 and TRBJ2-2, with 11 nucleotides matching TRBD1. The CDR3 covers 19 residues. J lost 2 bases, V lost 0 bases, and 9 bases had no gene match. The germline V gene encodes CDR1 SGDLS and CDR2 YYNGEE. Written as DNA, the CDR3 is TGTGCCAGCAGCGTAGTGTTGGGGACAGGGGGTATTAACACCGGGGAGCTGTTTTTT. Protein sequence: CASSVVLGTGGINTGELFF.

This clone has just a few counts. The chain's CDR3 is CASSKARGEDEQYF. In DNA form, the CDR3 reads TGTGCCAGCAGCAAAGCCAGGGGAGAGGACGAGCAGTACTTC. The chain links TRBV21-1 to TRBJ2-7; the table's D gene call, TRBD1, was not cross checked with the DNA. TRBV21-1 represents a pseudogene. The length of the CDR3 is 14 residues.

The chain uses TRBV20-1 and TRBJ2-3; a possible D gene is TRBD2 (5 bases). This CDR3 is 17 amino acids long. CDR1 is DFQATT and CDR2 is SNEGSKA in the germline V gene (reference sequence). Trimming removed 3 bases from V and 2 bases from J, with 21 bases in between. In DNA form, the CDR3 reads TGCAGTGCTAGTAGAGGGAGCGCTAGCCCCTACACAGATACGCAGTATTTT. This translates into CSASRGSASPYTDTQYF.

The genes are TRBV30 and TRBJ1-4; D gene ambiguous. CDR1 is GTSNPN and CDR2 is SVGIG in the germline V gene (reference sequence). The CDR3 runs to 12 residues. The V and J ends lost 0 bases and 3 bases respectively, with 2 bases between them. In DNA form, the CDR3 reads TGTGCCTGGAGTGTCCCTAATGAAAAACTGTTTTTT. Translating gives CAWSVPNEKLFF.